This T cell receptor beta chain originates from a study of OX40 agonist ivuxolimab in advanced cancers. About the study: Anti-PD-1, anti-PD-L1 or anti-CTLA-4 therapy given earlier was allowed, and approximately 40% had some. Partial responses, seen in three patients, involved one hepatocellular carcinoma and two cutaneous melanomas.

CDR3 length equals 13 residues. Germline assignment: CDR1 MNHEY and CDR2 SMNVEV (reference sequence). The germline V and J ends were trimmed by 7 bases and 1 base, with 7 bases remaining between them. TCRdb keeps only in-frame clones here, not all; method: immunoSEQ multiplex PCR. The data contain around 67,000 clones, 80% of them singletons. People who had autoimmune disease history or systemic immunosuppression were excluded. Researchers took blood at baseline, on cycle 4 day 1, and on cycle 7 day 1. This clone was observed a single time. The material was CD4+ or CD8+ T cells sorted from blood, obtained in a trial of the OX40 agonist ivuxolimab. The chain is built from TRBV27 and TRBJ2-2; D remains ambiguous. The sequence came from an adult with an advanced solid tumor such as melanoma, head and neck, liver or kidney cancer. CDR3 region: CASNTENTGELFF. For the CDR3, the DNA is TGTGCCAGCAATACAGAGAACACCGGGGAGCTGTTTTTT.